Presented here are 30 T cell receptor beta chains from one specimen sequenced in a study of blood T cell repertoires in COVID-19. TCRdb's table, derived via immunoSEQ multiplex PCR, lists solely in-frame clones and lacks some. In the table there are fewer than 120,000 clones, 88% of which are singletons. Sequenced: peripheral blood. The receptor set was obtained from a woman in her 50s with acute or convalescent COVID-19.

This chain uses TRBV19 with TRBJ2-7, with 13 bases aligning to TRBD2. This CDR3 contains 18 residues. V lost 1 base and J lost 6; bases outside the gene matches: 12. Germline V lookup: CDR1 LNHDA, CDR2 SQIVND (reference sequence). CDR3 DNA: TGTGCCAGTAGTATAGGGCGACTAGCGGGAGGTAGGTCGGGCGAGCAGTACTTC. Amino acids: CASSIGRLAGGRSGEQYF.

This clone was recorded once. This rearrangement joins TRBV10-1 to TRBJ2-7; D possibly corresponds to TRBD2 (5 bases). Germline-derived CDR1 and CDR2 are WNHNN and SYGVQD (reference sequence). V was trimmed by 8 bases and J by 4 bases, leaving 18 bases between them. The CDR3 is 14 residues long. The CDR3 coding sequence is TGCGCCAGCGGGTACCGGCGGACTTGTTACGAGCAGTACTTC. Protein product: CASGYRRTCYEQYF.

The CDR3 here is CASSRQGGTGELFF. Here the CDR3 DNA reads TGTGCCAGTAGTCGACAGGGAGGCACCGGGGAGCTGTTTTTT. The chain employs TRBV19 and TRBJ2-2; TRBD1 is a possible D gene (7 bases). Trimming left V 5 bases short and J 4 bases short, with 11 bases between. Germline V gene lookup returns CDR1 LNHDA and CDR2 SQIVND (reference sequence). The length of the CDR3 is 14 residues.

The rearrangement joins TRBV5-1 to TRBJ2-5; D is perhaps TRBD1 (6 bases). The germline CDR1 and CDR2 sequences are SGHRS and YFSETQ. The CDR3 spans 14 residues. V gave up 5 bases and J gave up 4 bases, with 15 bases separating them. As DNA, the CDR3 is TGCGCCAGCAGTTATACACAGGGAGTAGAGACCCAGTACTTC. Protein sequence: CASSYTQGVETQYF.

The CDR3: CASGDRGRDGYTF. The CDR3, as DNA: TGTGCCAGCGGCGACAGGGGGAGGGACGGCTACACCTTC. The V call is TRBV12-3 or TRBV12-4, the J call TRBJ1-2, with 9 bases lining up with TRBD1. The trim removed 8 bases at V and 8 bases at J, leaving 9 bases unmatched. The CDR3 length is 13 residues.

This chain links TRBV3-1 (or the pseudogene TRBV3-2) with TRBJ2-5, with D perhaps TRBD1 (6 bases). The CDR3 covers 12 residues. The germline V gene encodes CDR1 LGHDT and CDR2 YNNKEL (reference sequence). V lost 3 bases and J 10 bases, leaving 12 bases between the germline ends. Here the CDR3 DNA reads TGTGCCAGCAGCCAGGCCGGGACACTCCAGTACTTC. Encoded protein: CASSQAGTLQYF.

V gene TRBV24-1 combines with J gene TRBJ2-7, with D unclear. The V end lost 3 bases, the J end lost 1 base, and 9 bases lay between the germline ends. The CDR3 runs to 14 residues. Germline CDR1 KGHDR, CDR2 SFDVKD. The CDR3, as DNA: TGTGCCACCAGTGATCCCCAGGTATCCTACGAGCAGTACTTC. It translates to CATSDPQVSYEQYF.

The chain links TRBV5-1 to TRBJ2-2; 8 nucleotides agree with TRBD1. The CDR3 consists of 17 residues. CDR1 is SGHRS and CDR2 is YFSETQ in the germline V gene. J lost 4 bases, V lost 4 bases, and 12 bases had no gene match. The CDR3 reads CASSHPPQGGFTGELFF. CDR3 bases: TGCGCCAGCAGCCACCCGCCACAGGGGGGATTCACCGGGGAGCTGTTTTTT.

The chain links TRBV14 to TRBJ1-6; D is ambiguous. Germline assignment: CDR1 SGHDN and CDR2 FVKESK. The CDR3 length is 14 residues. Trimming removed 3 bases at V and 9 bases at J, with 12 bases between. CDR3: CASSQAGLSSPLHF. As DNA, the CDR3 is TGTGCCAGCAGCCAGGCGGGCCTCTCTTCACCCCTCCACTTT.

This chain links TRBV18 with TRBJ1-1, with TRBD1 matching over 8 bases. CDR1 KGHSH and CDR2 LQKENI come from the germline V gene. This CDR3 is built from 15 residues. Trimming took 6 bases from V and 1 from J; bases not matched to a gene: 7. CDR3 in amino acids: CASSPGQGGNTEAFF. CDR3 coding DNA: TGTGCCAGCTCCCCCGGACAGGGAGGGAACACTGAAGCTTTCTTT.

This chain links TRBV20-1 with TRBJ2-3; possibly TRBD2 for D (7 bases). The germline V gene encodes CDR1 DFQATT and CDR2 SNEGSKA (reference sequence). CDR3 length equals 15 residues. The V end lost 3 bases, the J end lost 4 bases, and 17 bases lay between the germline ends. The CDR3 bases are TGCAGTGCTAGTCTTGGGAGGGGGGGATCAGATACGCAGTATTTT. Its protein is CSASLGRGGSDTQYF.

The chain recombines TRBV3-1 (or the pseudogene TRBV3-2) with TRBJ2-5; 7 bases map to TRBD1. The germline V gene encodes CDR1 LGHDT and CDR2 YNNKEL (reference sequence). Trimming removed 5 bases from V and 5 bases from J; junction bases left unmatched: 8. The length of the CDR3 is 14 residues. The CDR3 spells CASSIRTGGETQYF. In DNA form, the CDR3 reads TGTGCCAGCAGCATACGGACAGGTGGGGAGACCCAGTACTTC.

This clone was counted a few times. Written as DNA, the CDR3 is TGTGCCAGCAGTCCCCAGCCCGGGACAGGGAATCAGCCCCAGCATTTT. The encoded protein is CASSPQPGTGNQPQHF. The chain combines TRBV6-4 with TRBJ1-5; 9 bases agree with TRBD1. The V gene end was trimmed by 5 bases and the J gene end by 4 bases; junction bases not matched to a gene: 9. CDR3 size: 16 residues. Germline V gives CDR1 MRHNA, CDR2 SNTAGT.

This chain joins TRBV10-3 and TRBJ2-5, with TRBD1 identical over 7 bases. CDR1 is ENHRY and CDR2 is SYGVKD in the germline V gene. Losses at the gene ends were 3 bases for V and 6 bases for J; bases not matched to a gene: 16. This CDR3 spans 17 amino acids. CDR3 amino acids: CAISDPMTGPGSQTQYF. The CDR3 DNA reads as TGTGCCATCAGTGATCCTATGACAGGGCCCGGCTCTCAGACCCAGTACTTC.

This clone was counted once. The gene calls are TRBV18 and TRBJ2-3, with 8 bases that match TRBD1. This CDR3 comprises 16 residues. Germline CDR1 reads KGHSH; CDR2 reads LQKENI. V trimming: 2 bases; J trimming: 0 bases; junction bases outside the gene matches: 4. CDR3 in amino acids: CASSPMTGASTDTQYF. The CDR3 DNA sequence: TGTGCCAGCTCACCAATGACAGGGGCTAGCACAGATACGCAGTATTTT.

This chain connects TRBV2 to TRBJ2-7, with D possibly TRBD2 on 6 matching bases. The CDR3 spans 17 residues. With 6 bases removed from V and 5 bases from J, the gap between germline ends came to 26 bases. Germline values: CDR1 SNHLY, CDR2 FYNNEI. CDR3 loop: CASRDGRRRASTDEQYF. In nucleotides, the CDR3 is TGTGCCAGCAGAGATGGGAGGCGGCGGGCATCTACGGACGAGCAGTACTTC.

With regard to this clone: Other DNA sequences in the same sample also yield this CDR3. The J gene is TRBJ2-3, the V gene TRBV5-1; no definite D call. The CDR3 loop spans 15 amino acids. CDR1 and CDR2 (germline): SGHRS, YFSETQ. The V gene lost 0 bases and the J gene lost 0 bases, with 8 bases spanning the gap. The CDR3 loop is CASSLGRSSTDTQYF. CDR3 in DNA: TGCGCCAGCAGCTTGGGCAGGTCTAGCACAGATACGCAGTATTTT. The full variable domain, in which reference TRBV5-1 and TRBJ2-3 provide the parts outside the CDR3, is KAGVTQTPRYLIKTRGQQVTLSCSPISGHRSVSWYQQTPGQGLQFLFEYFSETQRNKGNFPGRFSGRQFSNSRSEMNVSTLELGDSALYLCASSLGRSSTDTQYFGPGTRLTVL.

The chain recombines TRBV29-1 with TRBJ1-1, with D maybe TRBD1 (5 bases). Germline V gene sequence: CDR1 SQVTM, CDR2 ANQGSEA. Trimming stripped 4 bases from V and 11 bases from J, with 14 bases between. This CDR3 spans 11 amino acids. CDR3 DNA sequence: TGCAGCGTTGGGGCTCCAGGGCACGCTTTCTTT. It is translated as CSVGAPGHAFF.

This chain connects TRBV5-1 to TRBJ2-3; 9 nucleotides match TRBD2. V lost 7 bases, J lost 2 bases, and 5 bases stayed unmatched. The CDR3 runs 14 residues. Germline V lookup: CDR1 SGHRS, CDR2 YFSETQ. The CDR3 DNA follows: TGCGCCAGCCGCCTAGCGGGACTCACAGATACGCAGTATTTT. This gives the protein CASRLAGLTDTQYF.

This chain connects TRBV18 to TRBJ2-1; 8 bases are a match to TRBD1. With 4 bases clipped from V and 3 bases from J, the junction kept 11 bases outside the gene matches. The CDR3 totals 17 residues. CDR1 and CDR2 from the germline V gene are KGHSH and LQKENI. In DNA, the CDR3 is TGTGCCAGCTCACGAACCTTGACAGGGGAAAGCTACAATGAGCAGTTCTTC. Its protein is CASSRTLTGESYNEQFF.

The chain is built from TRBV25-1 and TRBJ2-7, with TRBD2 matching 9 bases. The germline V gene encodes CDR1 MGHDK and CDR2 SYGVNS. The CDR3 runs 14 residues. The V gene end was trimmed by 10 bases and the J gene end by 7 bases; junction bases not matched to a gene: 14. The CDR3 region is CATEIAGARGEQYF. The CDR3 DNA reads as TGTGCCACCGAAATAGCGGGGGCCCGGGGGGAGCAGTACTTC.

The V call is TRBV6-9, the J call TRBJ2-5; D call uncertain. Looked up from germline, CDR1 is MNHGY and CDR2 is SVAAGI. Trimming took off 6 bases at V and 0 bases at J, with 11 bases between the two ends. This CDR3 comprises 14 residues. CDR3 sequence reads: CASSRTQYQETQYF. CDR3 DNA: TGTGCCAGCAGCAGAACACAGTACCAAGAGACCCAGTACTTC.

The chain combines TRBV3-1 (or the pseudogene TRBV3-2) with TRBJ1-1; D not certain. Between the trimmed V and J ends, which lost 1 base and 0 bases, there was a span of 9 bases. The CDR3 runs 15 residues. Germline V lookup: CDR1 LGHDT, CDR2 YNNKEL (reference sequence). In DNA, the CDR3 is TGTGCCAGCAGCCAAGTGACCGGGATGAACACTGAAGCTTTCTTT. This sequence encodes CASSQVTGMNTEAFF.

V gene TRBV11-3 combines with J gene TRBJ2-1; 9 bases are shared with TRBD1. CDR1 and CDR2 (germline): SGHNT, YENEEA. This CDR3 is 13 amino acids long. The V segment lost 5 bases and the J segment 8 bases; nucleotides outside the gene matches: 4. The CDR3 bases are TGTGCCAGCAGCGTGGACAGGGGTGATGAGCAGTTCTTC. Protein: CASSVDRGDEQFF.

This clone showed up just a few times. CDR3 in DNA: TGCGCCAGCAGCGCCAACAGGGGCATCGGCTATGGCTACACCTTC. This sequence encodes CASSANRGIGYGYTF. The V gene is TRBV5-1, the J gene TRBJ1-2, with 7 positions matching TRBD1. Germline values: CDR1 SGHRS, CDR2 YFSETQ. The CDR3 extends over 15 amino acids. With V trimmed by 4 bases and J by 4 bases, 10 bases remained unmatched. Drawing the rest from reference TRBV5-1 and TRBJ1-2, the complete variable domain is KAGVTQTPRYLIKTRGQQVTLSCSPISGHRSVSWYQQTPGQGLQFLFEYFSETQRNKGNFPGRFSGRQFSNSRSEMNVSTLELGDSALYLCASSANRGIGYGYTFGSGTRLTVV.

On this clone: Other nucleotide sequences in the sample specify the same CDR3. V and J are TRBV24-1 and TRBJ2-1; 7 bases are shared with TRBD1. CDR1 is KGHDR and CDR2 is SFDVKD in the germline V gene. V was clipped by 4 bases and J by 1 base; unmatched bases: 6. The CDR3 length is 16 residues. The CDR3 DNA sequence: TGTGCCACCAGTGACACGAGACAGGGTTCCTACAATGAGCAGTTCTTC. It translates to CATSDTRQGSYNEQFF.

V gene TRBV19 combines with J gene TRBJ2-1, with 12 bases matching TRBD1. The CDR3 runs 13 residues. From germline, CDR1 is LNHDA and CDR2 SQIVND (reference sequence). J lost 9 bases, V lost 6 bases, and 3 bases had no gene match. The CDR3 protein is CASRGTGGSEQFF. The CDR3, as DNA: TGTGCCAGTAGGGGGACAGGGGGCAGTGAGCAGTTCTTC.

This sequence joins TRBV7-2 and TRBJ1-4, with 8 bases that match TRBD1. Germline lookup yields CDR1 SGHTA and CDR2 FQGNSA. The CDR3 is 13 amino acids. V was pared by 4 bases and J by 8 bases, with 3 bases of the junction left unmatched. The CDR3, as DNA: TGTGCCAGCAGCTCCGGACAGGGCGAAAAACTGTTTTTT. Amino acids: CASSSGQGEKLFF.

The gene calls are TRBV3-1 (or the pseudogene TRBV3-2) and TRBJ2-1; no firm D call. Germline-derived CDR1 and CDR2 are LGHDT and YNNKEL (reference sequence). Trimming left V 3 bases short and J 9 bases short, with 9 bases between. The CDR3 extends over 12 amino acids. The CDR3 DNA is TGTGCCAGCAGCCACGGTTCGGGTGAGCAGTTCTTC. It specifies CASSHGSGEQFF.

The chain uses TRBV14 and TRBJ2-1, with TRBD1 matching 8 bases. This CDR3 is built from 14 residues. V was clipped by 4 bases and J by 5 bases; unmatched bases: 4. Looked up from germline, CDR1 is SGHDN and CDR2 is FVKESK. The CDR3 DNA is TGTGCCAGCAGCCGGGACAGGTTAAACAATGAGCAGTTCTTC. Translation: CASSRDRLNNEQFF.